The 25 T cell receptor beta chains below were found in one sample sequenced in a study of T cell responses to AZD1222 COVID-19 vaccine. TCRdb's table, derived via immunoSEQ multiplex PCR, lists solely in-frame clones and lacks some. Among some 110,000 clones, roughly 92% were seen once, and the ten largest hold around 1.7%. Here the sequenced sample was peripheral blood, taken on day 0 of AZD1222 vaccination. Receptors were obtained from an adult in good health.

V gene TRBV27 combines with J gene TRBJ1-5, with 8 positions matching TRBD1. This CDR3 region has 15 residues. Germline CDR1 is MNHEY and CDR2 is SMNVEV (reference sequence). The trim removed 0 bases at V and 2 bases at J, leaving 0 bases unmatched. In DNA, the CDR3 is TGTGCCAGCAGTTTATCGGGACAGGGCAATCAGCCCCAGCATTTT. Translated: CASSLSGQGNQPQHF.

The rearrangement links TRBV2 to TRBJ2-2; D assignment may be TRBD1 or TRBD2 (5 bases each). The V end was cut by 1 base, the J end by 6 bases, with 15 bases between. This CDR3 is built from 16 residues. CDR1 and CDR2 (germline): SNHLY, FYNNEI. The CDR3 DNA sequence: TGTGCCAGCAGTGAAGGGGCAGGCATGGGGGCCGGGGAGCTGTTTTTT. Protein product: CASSEGAGMGAGELFF.

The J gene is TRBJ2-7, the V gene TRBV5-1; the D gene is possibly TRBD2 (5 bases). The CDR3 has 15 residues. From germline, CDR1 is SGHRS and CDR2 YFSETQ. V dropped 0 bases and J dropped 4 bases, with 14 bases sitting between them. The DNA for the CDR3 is TGCGCCAGCAGCTTGGGCGGGCCCCCAGCGTACGAGCAGTACGTC. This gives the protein CASSLGGPPAYEQYV.

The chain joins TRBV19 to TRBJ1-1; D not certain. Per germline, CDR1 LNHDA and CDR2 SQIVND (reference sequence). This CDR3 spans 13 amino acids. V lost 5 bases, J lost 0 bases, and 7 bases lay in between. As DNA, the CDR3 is TGTGCCAGTAGTGTATTAGTGAACACTGAAGCTTTCTTT. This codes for CASSVLVNTEAFF.

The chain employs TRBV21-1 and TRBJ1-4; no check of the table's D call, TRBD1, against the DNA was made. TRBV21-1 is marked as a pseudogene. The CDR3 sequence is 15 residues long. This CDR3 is CASSPLRQVDEKLFF. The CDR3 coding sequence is TGTGCCAGCAGCCCCCTCCGGCAGGTGGATGAAAAACTGTTTTTT.

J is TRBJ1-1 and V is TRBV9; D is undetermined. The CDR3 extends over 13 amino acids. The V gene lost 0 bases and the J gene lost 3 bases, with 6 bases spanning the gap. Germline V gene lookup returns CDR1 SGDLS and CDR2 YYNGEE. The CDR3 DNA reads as TGTGCCAGCAGCGTAGCGAGTTACACTGAAGCTTTCTTT. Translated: CASSVASYTEAFF.

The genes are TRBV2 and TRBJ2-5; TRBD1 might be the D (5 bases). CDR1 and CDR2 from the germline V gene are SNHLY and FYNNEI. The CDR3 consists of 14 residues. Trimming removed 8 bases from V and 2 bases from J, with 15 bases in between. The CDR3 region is CASVLAAGQETQYF. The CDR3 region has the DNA TGTGCCAGCGTCTTGGCGGCAGGGCAAGAGACCCAGTACTTC. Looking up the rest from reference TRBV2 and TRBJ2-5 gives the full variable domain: EPEVTQTPSHQVTQMGQEVILRCVPISNHLYFYWYRQILGQKVEFLVSFYNNEISEKSEIFDDQFSVERPDGSNFTLKIRSTKLEDSAMYFCASVLAAGQETQYFGPGTRLLVL.

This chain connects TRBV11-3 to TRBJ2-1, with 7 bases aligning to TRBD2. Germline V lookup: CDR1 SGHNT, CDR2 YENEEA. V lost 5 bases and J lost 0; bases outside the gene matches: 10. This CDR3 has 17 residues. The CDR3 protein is CASSNLAEPYSYNEQFF. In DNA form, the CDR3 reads TGTGCCAGCAGCAACCTAGCGGAGCCCTACTCCTACAATGAGCAGTTCTTC. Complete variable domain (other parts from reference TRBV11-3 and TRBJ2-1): EAGVVQSPRYKIIEKKQPVAFWCNPISGHNTLYWYLQNLGQGPELLIRYENEEAVDDSQLPKDRFSAERLKGVDSTLKIQPAELGDSAVYLCASSNLAEPYSYNEQFFGPGTRLTVL.

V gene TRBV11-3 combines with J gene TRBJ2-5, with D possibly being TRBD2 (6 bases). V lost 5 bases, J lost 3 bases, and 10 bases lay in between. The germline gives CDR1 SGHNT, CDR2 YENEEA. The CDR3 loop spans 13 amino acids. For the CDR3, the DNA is TGTGCCAGCAGCCGGGAGAAGGAAGAGACCCAGTACTTC. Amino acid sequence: CASSREKEETQYF.

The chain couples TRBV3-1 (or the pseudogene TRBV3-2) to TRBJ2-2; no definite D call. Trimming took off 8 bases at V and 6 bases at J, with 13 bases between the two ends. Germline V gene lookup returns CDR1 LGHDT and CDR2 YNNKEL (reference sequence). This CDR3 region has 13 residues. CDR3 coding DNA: TGTGCCAGCTCTTACAGTAGGTCCGGGGAGCTGTTTTTT. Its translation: CASSYSRSGELFF.

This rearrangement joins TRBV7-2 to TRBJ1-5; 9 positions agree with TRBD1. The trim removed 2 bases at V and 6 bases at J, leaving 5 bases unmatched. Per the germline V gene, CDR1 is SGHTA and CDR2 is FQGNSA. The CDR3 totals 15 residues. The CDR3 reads CASSLRDRVGQPQHF. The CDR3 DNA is TGTGCCAGCAGCTTACGGGACAGGGTCGGTCAGCCCCAGCATTTT.

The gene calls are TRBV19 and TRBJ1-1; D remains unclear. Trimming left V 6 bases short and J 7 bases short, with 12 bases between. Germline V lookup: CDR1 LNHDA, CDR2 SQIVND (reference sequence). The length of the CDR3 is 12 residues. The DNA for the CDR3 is TGTGCCAGTAGCCATCCAGGTGATGAAGCTTTCTTT. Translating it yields CASSHPGDEAFF.

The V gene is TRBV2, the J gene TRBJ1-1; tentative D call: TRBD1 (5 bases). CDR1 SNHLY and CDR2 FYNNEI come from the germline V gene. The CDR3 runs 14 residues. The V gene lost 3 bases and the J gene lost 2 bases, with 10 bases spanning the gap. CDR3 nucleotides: TGTGCCAGCAGTGATTGGGGCAGAAACACTGAAGCTTTCTTT. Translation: CASSDWGRNTEAFF. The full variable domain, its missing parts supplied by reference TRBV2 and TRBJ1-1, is EPEVTQTPSHQVTQMGQEVILRCVPISNHLYFYWYRQILGQKVEFLVSFYNNEISEKSEIFDDQFSVERPDGSNFTLKIRSTKLEDSAMYFCASSDWGRNTEAFFGQGTRLTVV.

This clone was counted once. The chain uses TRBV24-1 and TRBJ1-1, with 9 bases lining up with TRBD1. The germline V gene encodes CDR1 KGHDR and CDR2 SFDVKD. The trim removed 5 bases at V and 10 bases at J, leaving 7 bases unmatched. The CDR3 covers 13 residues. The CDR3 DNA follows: TGTGCCACCAGTGTTTCCGGGACAGGGACAGCTTTCTTT. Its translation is CATSVSGTGTAFF.

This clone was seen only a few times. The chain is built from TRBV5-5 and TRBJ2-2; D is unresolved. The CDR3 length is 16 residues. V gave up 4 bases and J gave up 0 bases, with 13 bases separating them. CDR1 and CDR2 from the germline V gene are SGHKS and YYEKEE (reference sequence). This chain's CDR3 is CASSPAVWANTGELFF. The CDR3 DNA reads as TGTGCCAGCAGCCCGGCGGTGTGGGCGAACACCGGGGAGCTGTTTTTT.

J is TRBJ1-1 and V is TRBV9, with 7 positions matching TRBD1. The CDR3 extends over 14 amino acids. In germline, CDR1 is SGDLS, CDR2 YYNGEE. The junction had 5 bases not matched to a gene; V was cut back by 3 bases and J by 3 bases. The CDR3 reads CASSGRQGDTEAFF. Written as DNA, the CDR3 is TGTGCCAGCAGCGGAAGACAGGGTGACACTGAAGCTTTCTTT.

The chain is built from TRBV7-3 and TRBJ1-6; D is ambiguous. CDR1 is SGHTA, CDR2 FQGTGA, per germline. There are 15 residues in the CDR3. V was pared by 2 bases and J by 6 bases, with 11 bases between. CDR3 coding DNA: TGTGCCAGCAGCTTATTTGCGGATCCTAATTCACCCCTCCACTTT. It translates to CASSLFADPNSPLHF. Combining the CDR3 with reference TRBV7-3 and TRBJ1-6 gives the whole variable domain GAGVSQTPSNKVTEKGKYVELRCDPISGHTALYWYRQSLGQGPEFLIYFQGTGAADDSGLPNDRFFAVRPEGSVSTLKIQRTERGDSAVYLCASSLFADPNSPLHFGNGTRLTVT.

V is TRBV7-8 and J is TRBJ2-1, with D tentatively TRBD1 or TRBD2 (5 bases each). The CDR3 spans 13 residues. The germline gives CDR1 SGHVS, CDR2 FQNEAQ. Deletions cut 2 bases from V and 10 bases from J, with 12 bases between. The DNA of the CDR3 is TGTGCCAGCAGCTTACGGGGCCTTCAGGAGCAGTTCTTC. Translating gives CASSLRGLQEQFF.

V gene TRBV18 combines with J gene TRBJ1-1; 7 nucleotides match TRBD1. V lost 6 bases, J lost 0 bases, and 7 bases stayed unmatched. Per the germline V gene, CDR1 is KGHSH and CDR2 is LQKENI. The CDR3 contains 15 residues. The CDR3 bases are TGTGCCAGCTCGGAGACAGGGCCGATGAACACTGAAGCTTTCTTT. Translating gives CASSETGPMNTEAFF.

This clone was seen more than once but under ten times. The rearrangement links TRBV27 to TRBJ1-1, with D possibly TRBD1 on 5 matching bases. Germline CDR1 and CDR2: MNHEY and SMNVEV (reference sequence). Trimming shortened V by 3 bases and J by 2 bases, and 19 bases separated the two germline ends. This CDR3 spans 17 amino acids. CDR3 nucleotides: TGTGCCAGCAGTTTGGTCCCACCAGGGTTCGCCAACACTGAAGCTTTCTTT. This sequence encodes CASSLVPPGFANTEAFF.

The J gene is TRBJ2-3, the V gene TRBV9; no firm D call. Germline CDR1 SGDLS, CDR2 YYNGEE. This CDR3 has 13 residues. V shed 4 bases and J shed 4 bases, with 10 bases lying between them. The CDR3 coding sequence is TGTGCCAGCAGCCCCGCGTTGGCAGATACGCAGTATTTT. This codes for CASSPALADTQYF.

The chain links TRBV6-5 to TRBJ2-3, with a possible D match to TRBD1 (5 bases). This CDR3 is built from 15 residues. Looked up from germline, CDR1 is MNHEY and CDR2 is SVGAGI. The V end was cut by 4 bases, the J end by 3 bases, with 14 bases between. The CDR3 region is CASSSGHRPTDTQYF. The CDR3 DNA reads TGTGCCAGCAGTTCCGGACACCGCCCTACAGATACGCAGTATTTT.

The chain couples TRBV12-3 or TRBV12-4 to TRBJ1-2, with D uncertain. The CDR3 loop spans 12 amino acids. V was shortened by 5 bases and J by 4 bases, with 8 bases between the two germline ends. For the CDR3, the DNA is TGTGCCAGCAGTCTTCTACGCTATGGCTACACCTTC. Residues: CASSLLRYGYTF.

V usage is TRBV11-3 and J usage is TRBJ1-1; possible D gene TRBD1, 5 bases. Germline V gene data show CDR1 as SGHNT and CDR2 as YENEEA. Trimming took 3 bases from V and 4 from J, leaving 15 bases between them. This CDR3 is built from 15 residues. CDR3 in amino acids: CASSLGIRAGTEAFF. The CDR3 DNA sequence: TGTGCCAGCAGCTTGGGCATCAGGGCAGGCACTGAAGCTTTCTTT.

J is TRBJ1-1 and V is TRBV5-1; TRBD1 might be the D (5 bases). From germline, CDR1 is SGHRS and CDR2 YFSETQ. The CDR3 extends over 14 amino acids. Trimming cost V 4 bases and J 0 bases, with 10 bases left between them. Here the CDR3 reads CASSPRAMNTEAFF. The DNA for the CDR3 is TGCGCCAGCAGCCCCAGGGCGATGAACACTGAAGCTTTCTTT.